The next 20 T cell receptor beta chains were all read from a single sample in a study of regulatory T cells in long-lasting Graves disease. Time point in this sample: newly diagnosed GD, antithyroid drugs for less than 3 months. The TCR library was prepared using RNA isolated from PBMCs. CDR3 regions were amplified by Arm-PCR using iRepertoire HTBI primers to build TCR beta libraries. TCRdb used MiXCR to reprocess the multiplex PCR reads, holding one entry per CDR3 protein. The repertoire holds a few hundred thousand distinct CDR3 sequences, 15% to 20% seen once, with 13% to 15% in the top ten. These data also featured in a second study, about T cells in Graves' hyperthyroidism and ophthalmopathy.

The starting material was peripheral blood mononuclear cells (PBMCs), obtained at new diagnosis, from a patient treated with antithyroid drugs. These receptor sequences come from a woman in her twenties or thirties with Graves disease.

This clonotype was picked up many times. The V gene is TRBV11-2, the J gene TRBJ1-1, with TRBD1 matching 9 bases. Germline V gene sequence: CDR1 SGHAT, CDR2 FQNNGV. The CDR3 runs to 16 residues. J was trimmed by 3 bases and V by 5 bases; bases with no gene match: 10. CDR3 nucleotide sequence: TGTGCCAGCAGCACCTACAGGGGGCGGCGGGACACTGAAGCTTTCTTT. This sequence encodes CASSTYRGRRDTEAFF. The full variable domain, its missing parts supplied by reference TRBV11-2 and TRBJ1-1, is EAGVAQSPRYKIIEKRQSVAFWCNPISGHATLYWYQQILGQGPKLLIQFQNNGVVDDSQLPKDRFSAERLKGVDSTLKIQPAKLEDSAVYLCASSTYRGRRDTEAFFGQGTRLTVV.

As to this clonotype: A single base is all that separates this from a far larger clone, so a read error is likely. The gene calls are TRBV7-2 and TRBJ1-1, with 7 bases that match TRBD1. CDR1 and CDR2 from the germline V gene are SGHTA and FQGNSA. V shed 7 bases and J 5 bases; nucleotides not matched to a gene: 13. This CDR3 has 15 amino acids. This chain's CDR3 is CASTLTRGGITEAFF. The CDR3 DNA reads TGTGCCAGCACCCTGACCAGAGGGGGCATAACTGAAGCTTTCTTT.

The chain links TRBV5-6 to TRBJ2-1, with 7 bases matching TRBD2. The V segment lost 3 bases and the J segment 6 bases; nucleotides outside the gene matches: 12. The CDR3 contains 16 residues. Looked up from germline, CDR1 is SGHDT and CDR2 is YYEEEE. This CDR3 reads CASSWGRGEIFNEQFF. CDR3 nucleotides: TGTGCCAGCAGCTGGGGTCGGGGGGAGATATTCAATGAGCAGTTCTTC.

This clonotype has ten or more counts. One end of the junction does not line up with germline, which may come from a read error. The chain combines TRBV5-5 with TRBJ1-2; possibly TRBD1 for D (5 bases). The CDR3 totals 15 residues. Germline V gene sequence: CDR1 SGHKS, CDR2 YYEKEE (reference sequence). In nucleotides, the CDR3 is TGCGCCAGCAGCTTAGAGACCCGGGGGACCTATGGCTACACCTTC. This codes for CASSLETRGTYGYTF.

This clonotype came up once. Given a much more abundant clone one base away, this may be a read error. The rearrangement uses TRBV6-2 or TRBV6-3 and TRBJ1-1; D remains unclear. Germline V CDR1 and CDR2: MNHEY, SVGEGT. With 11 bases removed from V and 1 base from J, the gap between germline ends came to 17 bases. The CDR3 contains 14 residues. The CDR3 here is CAGTADTKNTEAFF. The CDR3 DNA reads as TGTGCCGGCACTGCCGACACCAAGAACACTGAAGCTTTCTTT.

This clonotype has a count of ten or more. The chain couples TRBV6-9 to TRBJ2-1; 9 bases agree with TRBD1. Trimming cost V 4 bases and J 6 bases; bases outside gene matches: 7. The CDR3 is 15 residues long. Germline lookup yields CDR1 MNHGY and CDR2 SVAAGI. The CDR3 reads CASSLWDREFNEQFF. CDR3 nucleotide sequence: TGTGCCAGCAGTTTGTGGGACAGGGAGTTCAATGAGCAGTTCTTC.

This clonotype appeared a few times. The chain's CDR3 is CASSMVTGGTYEQYF. The CDR3 nucleotides read TGTGCCAGTAGTATGGTGACAGGGGGGACCTACGAGCAGTACTTC. V usage is TRBV19 and J usage is TRBJ2-7; 9 bases map to TRBD1. Germline V gene sequence: CDR1 LNHDA, CDR2 SQIVND (reference sequence). This CDR3 spans 15 amino acids. V was clipped by 3 bases and J by 2 bases; unmatched bases: 5.

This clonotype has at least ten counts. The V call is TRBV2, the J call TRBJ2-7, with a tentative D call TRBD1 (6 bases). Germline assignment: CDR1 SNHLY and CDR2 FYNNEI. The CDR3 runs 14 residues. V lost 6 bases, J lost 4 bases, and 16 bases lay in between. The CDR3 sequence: CASSPPTGIYEQYF. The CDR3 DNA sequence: TGTGCCAGCAGCCCCCCCACAGGGATTTACGAGCAGTACTTC.

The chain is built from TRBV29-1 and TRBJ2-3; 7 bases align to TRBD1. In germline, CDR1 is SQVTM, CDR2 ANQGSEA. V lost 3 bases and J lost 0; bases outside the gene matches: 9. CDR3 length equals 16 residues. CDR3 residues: CSVDGRQGSSTDTQYF. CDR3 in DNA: TGCAGCGTTGACGGAAGACAGGGTTCGAGCACAGATACGCAGTATTTT.

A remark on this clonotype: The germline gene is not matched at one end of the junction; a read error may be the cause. Written as DNA, the CDR3 is TGTGCCAGCAGCCAACAGGGGACGGGAGAGGCCCAGTACTTC. Its protein product is CASSQQGTGEAQYF. The chain employs TRBV4-2 and TRBJ2-5; D is possibly TRBD1 or TRBD2 (6 bases each). The V gene's germline CDR1 is LGHNA and CDR2 YNFKEQ. The CDR3 sequence is 14 residues long.

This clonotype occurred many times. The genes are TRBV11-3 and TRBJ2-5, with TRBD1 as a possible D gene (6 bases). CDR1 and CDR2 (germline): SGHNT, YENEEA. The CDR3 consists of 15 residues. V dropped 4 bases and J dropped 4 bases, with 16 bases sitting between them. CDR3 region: CASSSVRGWGETQYF. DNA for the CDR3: TGTGCCAGCAGCTCGGTCAGGGGATGGGGAGAGACCCAGTACTTC.

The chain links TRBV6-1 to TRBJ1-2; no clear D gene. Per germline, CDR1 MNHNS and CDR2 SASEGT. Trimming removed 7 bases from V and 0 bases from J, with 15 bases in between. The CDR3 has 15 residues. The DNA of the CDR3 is TGTGCCAGCACTTTGGGTCTGGGGTCTAACTATGGCTACACCTTC. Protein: CASTLGLGSNYGYTF.

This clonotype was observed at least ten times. CDR3 loop: CASGRQAQPQHF. CDR3 sequence (DNA): TGTGCCAGCGGCAGACAGGCCCAGCCCCAGCATTTT. The rearrangement links TRBV12-3 or TRBV12-4 to TRBJ1-5; tentative D call: TRBD1 (6 bases). The CDR3 contains 12 residues. The V and J ends lost 8 bases and 7 bases respectively, with 12 bases between them.

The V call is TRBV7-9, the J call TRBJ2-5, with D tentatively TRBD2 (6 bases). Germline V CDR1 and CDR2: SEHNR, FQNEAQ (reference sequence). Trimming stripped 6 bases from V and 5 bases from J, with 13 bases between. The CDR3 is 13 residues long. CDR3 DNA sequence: TGTGCCAGCAGAAAAGGGGCGGGGGAGACCCAGTACTTC. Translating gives CASRKGAGETQYF.

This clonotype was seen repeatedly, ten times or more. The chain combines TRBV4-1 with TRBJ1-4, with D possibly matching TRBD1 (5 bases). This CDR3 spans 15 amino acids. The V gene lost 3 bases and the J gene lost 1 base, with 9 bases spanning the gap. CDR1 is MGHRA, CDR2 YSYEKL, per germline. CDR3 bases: TGCGCCAGCAGCCAGACAGCGGGAACTAATGAAAAACTGTTTTTT. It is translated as CASSQTAGTNEKLFF.

The CDR3 sequence is CASSGDRGIGEQFF. In DNA form, the CDR3 reads TGTGCCAGCAGCGGGGACAGGGGGATAGGTGAGCAGTTCTTC. This chain joins TRBV2 and TRBJ2-1, with 11 bases matching TRBD1. After removal of 6 bases from V and 9 bases from J, the junction contained 7 bases not matched to a gene. The CDR3 spans 14 residues. CDR1 SNHLY and CDR2 FYNNEI come from the germline V gene. Full variable domain (remainder filled in from reference TRBV2 and TRBJ2-1): EPEVTQTPSHQVTQMGQEVILRCVPISNHLYFYWYRQILGQKVEFLVSFYNNEISEKSEIFDDQFSVERPDGSNFTLKIRSTKLEDSAMYFCASSGDRGIGEQFFGPGTRLTVL.

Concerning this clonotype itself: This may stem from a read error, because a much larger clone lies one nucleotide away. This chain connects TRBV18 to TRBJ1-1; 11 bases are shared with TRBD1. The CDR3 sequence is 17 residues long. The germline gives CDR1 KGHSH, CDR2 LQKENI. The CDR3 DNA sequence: TGTGTCAGCTCACCTCCCGGACAGGGGGCAAGGAACACTGAAGCTTTCTTT. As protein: CVSSPPGQGARNTEAFF.

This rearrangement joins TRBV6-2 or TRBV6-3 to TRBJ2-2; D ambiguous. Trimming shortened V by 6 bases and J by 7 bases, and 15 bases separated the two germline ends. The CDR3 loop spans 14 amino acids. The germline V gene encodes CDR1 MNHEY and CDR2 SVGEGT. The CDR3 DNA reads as TGTGCCAGCAGAAGGGCAGGAGTGGTCGGGGAGCTGTTTTTT. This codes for CASRRAGVVGELFF.

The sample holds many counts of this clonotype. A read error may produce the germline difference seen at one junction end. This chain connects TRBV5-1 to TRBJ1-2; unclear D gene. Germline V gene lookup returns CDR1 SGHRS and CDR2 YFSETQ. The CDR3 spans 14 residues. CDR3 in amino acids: CASSLDRSNYGYTF. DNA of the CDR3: TGTGCCAGCAGCCTTGACCGATCTAACTATGGCTACACCTTC. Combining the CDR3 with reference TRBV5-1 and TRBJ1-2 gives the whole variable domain KAGVTQTPRYLIKTRGQQVTLSCSPISGHRSVSWYQQTPGQGLQFLFEYFSETQRNKGNFPGRFSGRQFSNSRSEMNVSTLELGDSALYLCASSLDRSNYGYTFGSGTRLTVV.

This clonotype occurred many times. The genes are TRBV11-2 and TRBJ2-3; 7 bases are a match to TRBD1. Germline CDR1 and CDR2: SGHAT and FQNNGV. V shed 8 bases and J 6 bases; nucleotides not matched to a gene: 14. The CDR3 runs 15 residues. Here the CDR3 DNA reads TGTGCCAGCCGACCAATAACAGGGGCTATGGATACGCAGTATTTT. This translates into CASRPITGAMDTQYF.